This T cell receptor beta chain was identified in a study of T cells in localized non-small cell lung cancer. Trimming shortened V by 6 bases and J by 8 bases, and 15 bases separated the two germline ends. Germline CDR1 reads SNHLY; CDR2 reads FYNNEI. This CDR3 region has 13 residues. Assay: immunoSEQ multiplex PCR; the TCRdb copy retains only in-frame clones and omits some. The top ten hold roughly 13% of the sample, which has some 11,000 clones, 90% to 95% seen once. This clonotype was sampled from a male donor older than 55 with stage III lung adenocarcinoma. The starting material was peripheral blood, obtained before any cancer treatment. The rearrangement uses TRBV2 and TRBJ2-3, with unresolved D. The CDR3 spells CASSGPPLGTQYF. The CDR3 bases are TGTGCCAGCAGCGGTCCCCCTCTTGGTACGCAGTATTTT. The whole variable domain, remainder taken from reference TRBV2 and TRBJ2-3, is EPEVTQTPSHQVTQMGQEVILRCVPISNHLYFYWYRQILGQKVEFLVSFYNNEISEKSEIFDDQFSVERPDGSNFTLKIRSTKLEDSAMYFCASSGPPLGTQYFGPGTRLTVL.